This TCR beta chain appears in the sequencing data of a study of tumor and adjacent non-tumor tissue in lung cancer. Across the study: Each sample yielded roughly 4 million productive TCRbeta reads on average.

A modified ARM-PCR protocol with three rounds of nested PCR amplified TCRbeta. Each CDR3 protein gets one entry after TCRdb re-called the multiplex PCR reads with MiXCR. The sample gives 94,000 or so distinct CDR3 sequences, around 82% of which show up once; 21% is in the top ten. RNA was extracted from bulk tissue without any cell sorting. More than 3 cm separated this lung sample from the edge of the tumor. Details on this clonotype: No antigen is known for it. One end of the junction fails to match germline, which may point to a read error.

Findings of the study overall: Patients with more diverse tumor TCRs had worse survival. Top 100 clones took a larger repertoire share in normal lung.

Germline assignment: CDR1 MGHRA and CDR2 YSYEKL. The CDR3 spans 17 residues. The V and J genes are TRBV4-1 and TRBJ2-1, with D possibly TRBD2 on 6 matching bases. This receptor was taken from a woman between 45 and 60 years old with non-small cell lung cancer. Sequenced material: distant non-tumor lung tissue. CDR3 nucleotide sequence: TGCGCCAGCTGCCAACCTGGCGGGATTGGCACCTACAATGAACAGTTCTTC. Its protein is CASCQPGGIGTYNEQFF.